This note documents a single T cell receptor beta chain sequence. Its antigen is currently unknown. It may be a read error: a sequence one base away is much more abundant. The sample is drawn from a study of CD8+CD57+ T cells in acquired aplastic anemia. In the study overall: Recorded DNA amounts for sorted CD4+ and CD8+ cells had an average of approximately 3 ug. Researchers reported that healthy donors averaged roughly 11 million reads for CD4+ cells. General study findings and limits: CD8+ Simpson's diversity showed no significant patient-control difference. A set of about 28 CD8+ CDR3 sequences was shared between patients and controls, and these sequences appeared highly expressed in patients.

Germline CDR1 and CDR2: MNHEY and SMNVEV (reference sequence). This CDR3 spans 15 amino acids. After removal of 5 bases from V and 9 bases from J, the junction contained 8 bases not matched to a gene. Using genomic DNA as the template, TCR beta VDJ and CDR3 profiling was carried out. TCRdb re-called the reads with MiXCR, one entry per CDR3 protein. The sample lists about 190,000 distinct CDR3 sequences; about half were seen once. Source material: sorted CD4+, CD8+, or CD8+CD57+ T cells (not recorded which) from PBMCs. The chain combines TRBV27 with TRBJ1-6; 9 bases fit TRBD1. The clonotype originates from a human donor in good health, serving as a control. This CDR3 reads CASSGRTGASSPLHF. DNA of the CDR3: TGTGCCAGCAGTGGGAGGACAGGGGCCAGTTCACCCCTCCACTTT.